The clone carrying this T cell receptor (beta chain) has a handful of counts. Its antigen is currently unknown. Sampled while nominally healthy, donors likely had unrecorded immune exposures. The sample originates from a study of cytomegalovirus exposure and HLA in healthy donors. General observations from the study: Productive status was seen about 90% or about 30% of the time for most TCR beta V segments in an earlier analysis. With DRB1 most and HLA-C fewest, TCR association rates differed between HLA loci in a later analysis. Immune exposure information available was restricted to CMV serostatus.

The PCR had 60 Vbeta and 13 Jbeta primers. Clones were read by immunoSEQ multiplex PCR, and TCRdb kept only the in-frame ones, dropping some. The sample yields roughly 70,000 clones, around 81% seen once. With 4 bases removed from V and 6 bases from J, the gap between germline ends came to 5 bases. Germline loops: CDR1 MNHEY, CDR2 SMNVEV (reference sequence). This CDR3 contains 11 residues. This rearrangement joins TRBV27 to TRBJ2-3; D is undetermined. This receptor was obtained from a man aged 45 to 65 in good health and CMV-seronegative. Input material: PBMCs. CDR3 sequence reads: CASSSRDTQYF. CDR3 coding DNA: TGTGCCAGCAGTTCACGGGATACGCAGTATTTT.